This TCR beta chain comes out of a study of T cells in Graves' hyperthyroidism and ophthalmopathy. Patients aged 18 to 65 had newly diagnosed hyperthyroidism of under 2 months' duration. On the basis of clinical symptoms, serum thyroxine and TRAb, thyroid ultrasound and orbital computed tomography, diagnoses were made. The CDR3 totals 13 residues. Germline V gene data show CDR1 as MRHNA and CDR2 as SNTAGT. V lost 0 bases and J lost 8, with 10 bases in between. This clonotype was detected many times. Using RNA transcripts as the source, TCR beta CDR3 regions were amplified. The TCR CDR3 was amplified in a first-round RT-PCR using the HTBI primer set. TCRdb reprocessed the multiplex PCR reads via MiXCR and lists one record per CDR3 protein. The sample holds 450,000 to 700,000 distinct CDR3 sequences, about 45% seen once.

The receptor comes from a woman aged 18-29 years with Graves' hyperthyroidism. The sample comprised peripheral blood or thyroid tissue (not recorded which). V usage is TRBV6-4 and J usage is TRBJ1-2; no definite D call. DNA for the CDR3: TGTGCCAGCAGTGACTCGACTCTTGGAGGCTACACCTTC. This encodes CASSDSTLGGYTF.